A single sample is the source of the 5 T cell receptor beta chains below, sequenced in a study of cytomegalovirus exposure and HLA in healthy donors. This PCR relied on a set of 60 Vbeta primers and 13 Jbeta primers. Assay: immunoSEQ multiplex PCR; the TCRdb copy retains only in-frame clones and omits some. The profile shows over 250,000 clones, around 86% of them singletons. Sequenced: PBMCs. These receptors all come from a man aged 40-55 years in good health and CMV-seropositive.

The chain couples TRBV14 to TRBJ1-1, with 9 bases fitting TRBD1. V was pared by 1 base and J by 2 bases, with 5 bases of the junction left unmatched. The CDR3 covers 16 residues. The germline CDR1 and CDR2 sequences are SGHDN and FVKESK. In nucleotides, the CDR3 is TGTGCCAGCAGCCAAGCTCTGGGACAGGGAAACACTGAAGCTTTCTTT. Encoded protein: CASSQALGQGNTEAFF. The full variable domain, completed using reference TRBV14 and TRBJ1-1, is EAGVTQFPSHSVIEKGQTVTLRCDPISGHDNLYWYRRVMGKEIKFLLHFVKESKQDESGMPNNRFLAERTGGTYSTLKVQPAELEDSGVYFCASSQALGQGNTEAFFGQGTRLTVV.

The V call is TRBV5-1, the J call TRBJ2-5; 15 bases fit TRBD2. V dropped 0 bases and J dropped 5; count of bases not matched to a gene: 11. This CDR3 has 19 residues. Germline CDR1 reads SGHRS; CDR2 reads YFSETQ. CDR3 sequence (DNA): TGCGCCAGCAGCTTGGTCGGACTAGCGGGAGGGCGAGCGGAGGAGACCCAGTACTTC. Translated, it gives CASSLVGLAGGRAEETQYF.

A single count supports this clone. The chain combines TRBV9 with TRBJ2-7; 8 bases are a match to TRBD2. CDR1 is SGDLS, CDR2 YYNGEE, per germline. CDR3 size: 17 residues. The trim removed 2 bases at V and 5 bases at J, leaving 15 bases unmatched. The CDR3 DNA reads TGTGCCAGCAGCGTGACCCCAAGCGGGAGAAGTAAGCACGAGCAGTACTTC. Translated, it gives CASSVTPSGRSKHEQYF.

The chain combines TRBV28 with TRBJ2-7; D possibly corresponds to TRBD1 (6 bases). V was shortened by 6 bases and J by 2 bases, with 14 bases between the two germline ends. This CDR3 is 14 amino acids long. Germline CDR1 is MDHEN and CDR2 is SYDVKM. CDR3 loop: CASSSPGHPYEQYF. DNA for the CDR3: TGTGCCAGCAGCTCGCCGGGACACCCCTACGAGCAGTACTTC. The whole variable domain, filled in from reference TRBV28 and TRBJ2-7, reads DVKVTQSSRYLVKRTGEKVFLECVQDMDHENMFWYRQDPGLGLRLIYFSYDVKMKEKGDIPEGYSVSREKKERFSLILESASTNQTSMYLCASSSPGHPYEQYFGPGTRLTVT.

This chain links TRBV29-1 with TRBJ2-1; TRBD2 matches 10 bases. Trimming cost V 3 bases and J 0 bases; bases outside gene matches: 8. Looked up from germline, CDR1 is SQVTM and CDR2 is ANQGSEA. CDR3 length: 17 amino acids. CDR3: CSVEGKAGGNSYNEQFF. The CDR3 coding sequence is TGCAGCGTTGAGGGGAAAGCGGGAGGGAACTCCTACAATGAGCAGTTCTTC.